The 8 T cell receptor beta chains listed next were all sequenced from one sample in a study of T-cell reconstitution after alpha-beta-depleted transplantation in children. For TCRbeta, the library was prepared with unique molecular identifiers. TCRdb re-analysed the PCR reads in MiXCR, keeping a single row per CDR3 protein. The table shows hundreds of thousands of distinct CDR3 sequences, with around 13% occurring only once. The source was PBMCs, mostly from graft donor cells, collected 360 days after TCRalphabeta/CD19-depleted stem cell transplant. The source of these receptors is a male patient aged 5 to 17 who had a stem cell transplant for acute myeloid leukemia, so the T cells may come from the graft donor.

V usage is TRBV7-9 and J usage is TRBJ2-3; 10 positions agree with TRBD2. The trim removed 5 bases at V and 3 bases at J, leaving 5 bases unmatched. Germline V CDR1 and CDR2: SEHNR, FQNEAQ (reference sequence). The CDR3 totals 15 residues. CDR3 bases: TGTGCCAGCAGCACAGGGACTAGCGCGACAGATACGCAGTATTTT. Its translation: CASSTGTSATDTQYF.

This clonotype was counted at least ten times. This chain connects TRBV29-1 to TRBJ1-1; 8 nucleotides agree with TRBD1. The germline CDR1 and CDR2 sequences are SQVTM and ANQGSEA. J lost 6 bases, V lost 8 bases, and 5 bases had no gene match. The CDR3 loop spans 11 amino acids. CDR3 in amino acids: CSTDRASEAFF. The CDR3 DNA is TGCAGCACGGACAGGGCCTCTGAAGCTTTCTTT.

This clonotype was observed a few times. This chain joins TRBV19 and TRBJ2-7, with D unresolved. Trimming shortened V by 4 bases and J by 0 bases, and 4 bases separated the two germline ends. The CDR3 is 12 residues long. The germline gives CDR1 LNHDA, CDR2 SQIVND (reference sequence). The CDR3 nucleotides read TGTGCCAGTAGTACCGCCTCCTACGAGCAGTACTTC. Protein sequence: CASSTASYEQYF.

The V and J genes are TRBV27 and TRBJ1-2; TRBD1 matches at 7 bases. The CDR3 length is 14 residues. Trimming cost V 4 bases and J 4 bases; bases outside gene matches: 6. Per the germline V gene, CDR1 is MNHEY and CDR2 is SMNVEV (reference sequence). The CDR3 DNA is TGTGCCAGCAGTTCATGGGACAGACCCTATGGCTACACCTTC. It specifies CASSSWDRPYGYTF.

J is TRBJ2-1 and V is TRBV29-1, with D perhaps matching TRBD1 (6 bases). Trimming cost V 6 bases and J 7 bases, with 16 bases left between them. CDR3 size: 13 residues. Germline assignment: CDR1 SQVTM and CDR2 ANQGSEA. CDR3 loop: CSVSLGGRNEQFF. The CDR3 DNA is TGCAGCGTCTCGCTAGGGGGTCGGAATGAGCAGTTCTTC.

This clonotype was counted ten times or more. This chain links TRBV12-3 or TRBV12-4 with TRBJ1-4; D is ambiguous. The V end lost 2 bases, the J end lost 5 bases, and 6 bases lay between the germline ends. This CDR3 has 13 amino acids. The CDR3 sequence is CASSLLLNEKLFF. The CDR3 DNA is TGTGCCAGCAGTTTATTGTTAAATGAAAAACTGTTTTTT.

This clonotype was counted only a few times. J is TRBJ1-1 and V is TRBV6-5; the match to TRBD1 covers 7 bases. The CDR3 loop spans 15 amino acids. Germline trimming cut 2 bases from V and 7 bases from J; bases unmatched to any gene: 10. The germline gives CDR1 MNHEY, CDR2 SVGAGI. This chain's CDR3 is CASSYPIDREIEAFF. For the CDR3, the DNA is TGTGCCAGCAGTTACCCTATTGACAGGGAGATTGAAGCTTTCTTT.

The chain carries TRBV7-3 and TRBJ2-1; 12 bases map to TRBD2. Trimming removed 5 bases from V and 10 bases from J; junction bases left unmatched: 12. Germline V gene sequence: CDR1 SGHTA, CDR2 FQGTGA. The CDR3 runs 16 residues. CDR3 nucleotides: TGTGCCAGCAGCCCAGGGACTAGCGGGCCGACAGGCGAGCAGTTCTTC. As protein: CASSPGTSGPTGEQFF.